This entry lists 23 T cell receptor beta chains sequenced from one sample in a study of memory CD4+ T cells and cytomegalovirus serostatus. The sort gate was single viable CD3+CD4+CD8-CD45RO+ cells for memory CD4+ T cells. The assay was immunoSEQ multiplex PCR, and TCRdb's table has in-frame clones only and misses some. The sample has 30,000 to 50,000 clones; roughly 80% are singletons. Specimen: memory CD4+ T cells from blood. The receptors were sampled from an adult in good health and CMV-seronegative.

V is TRBV18 and J is TRBJ1-2; 7 bases fit TRBD1. Germline V gene lookup returns CDR1 KGHSH and CDR2 LQKENI. This CDR3 is built from 15 residues. V was clipped by 3 bases and J by 3 bases; unmatched bases: 7. The CDR3 DNA reads TGTGCCAGCTCACCGTCGGAGCAGGGGGACTATGGCTACACCTTC. Its translation is CASSPSEQGDYGYTF.

The rearrangement uses TRBV30 and TRBJ1-6; 8 bases match TRBD1. CDR1 and CDR2 (germline): GTSNPN, SVGIG (reference sequence). CDR3 length: 13 residues. With 4 bases clipped from V and 14 bases from J, the junction kept 10 bases outside the gene matches. In DNA, the CDR3 is TGTGCCTGGACTCAGGACAGGGCGGAAGCCCTCCACTTT. It codes for CAWTQDRAEALHF.

The chain has TRBV5-1 and TRBJ1-3; D call uncertain. The CDR3 is 17 amino acids. V lost 1 base, J lost 0 bases, and 14 bases lay in between. Germline loops: CDR1 SGHRS, CDR2 YFSETQ. This CDR3 reads CASSLSVQEGSGNTIYF. DNA for the CDR3: TGCGCCAGCAGCTTGTCTGTGCAGGAGGGCTCTGGAAACACCATATATTTT.

The chain combines TRBV2 with TRBJ1-1; D unclear. The CDR3 is made up of 15 amino acids. CDR1 is SNHLY and CDR2 is FYNNEI in the germline V gene. V gave up 4 bases and J gave up 1 base, with 13 bases separating them. As DNA, the CDR3 is TGTGCCAGCAGTGTAGGCCAGTCACAGAACACTGAAGCTTTCTTT. It yields the protein CASSVGQSQNTEAFF. Using reference TRBV2 and TRBJ1-1 for the parts outside the CDR3, the full variable domain is EPEVTQTPSHQVTQMGQEVILRCVPISNHLYFYWYRQILGQKVEFLVSFYNNEISEKSEIFDDQFSVERPDGSNFTLKIRSTKLEDSAMYFCASSVGQSQNTEAFFGQGTRLTVV.

The chain carries TRBV6-5 and TRBJ2-7; TRBD1 or TRBD2 may be the D gene (5 bases each). This CDR3 comprises 14 residues. Trimming removed 6 bases at V and 7 bases at J, with 19 bases between. Germline V gene sequence: CDR1 MNHEY, CDR2 SVGAGI. Here the CDR3 reads CASSSGAAAGEQYF. CDR3 bases: TGTGCCAGCAGCTCCGGGGCCGCCGCGGGTGAGCAGTACTTC.

V and J are TRBV5-5 and TRBJ1-2; maybe TRBD1 (5 bases). The V end was cut by 0 bases, the J end by 3 bases, with 6 bases between. CDR1 and CDR2 (germline): SGHKS, YYEKEE (reference sequence). CDR3 length equals 13 residues. CDR3 loop: CASSLEGDYGYTF. The DNA for the CDR3 is TGTGCCAGCAGCTTGGAAGGGGACTATGGCTACACCTTC.

The CDR3 here is CASSVTGHGYTF. Written as DNA, the CDR3 is TGTGCCAGCAGTGTAACAGGGCACGGCTACACCTTC. The V gene is TRBV2, the J gene TRBJ1-2, with D maybe TRBD1 (6 bases). V was shortened by 4 bases and J by 8 bases, with 11 bases between the two germline ends. The CDR3 has 12 residues. Looked up from germline, CDR1 is SNHLY and CDR2 is FYNNEI.

This clone came up a few times. V and J are TRBV7-3 and TRBJ2-1; TRBD2 is a possible D gene (6 bases). This CDR3 comprises 14 residues. V lost 3 bases and J 5 bases, leaving 11 bases between the germline ends. CDR1 SGHTA and CDR2 FQGTGA come from the germline V gene. CDR3 nucleotides: TGTGCCAGCAGCTTCTCGGGGGTCGACAATGAGCAGTTCTTC. Its translation: CASSFSGVDNEQFF.

The chain has TRBV7-2 and TRBJ2-2; 8 bases agree with TRBD2. The germline V gene encodes CDR1 SGHTA and CDR2 FQGNSA. The CDR3 covers 15 residues. V shed 1 base, J shed 4 bases, and the junction held 2 bases outside the gene matches. CDR3 region: CASSLGGGSTGELFF. CDR3 bases: TGTGCCAGCAGCTTAGGCGGGGGGAGCACCGGGGAGCTGTTTTTT.

The CDR3 DNA sequence: TGTGCCAGCAGCTCCCACACTGAAGCTTTCTTT. Protein product: CASSSHTEAFF. V usage is TRBV7-9 and J usage is TRBJ1-1, with D hard to call. V lost 4 bases, J lost 3 bases, and 3 bases lay in between. The germline gives CDR1 SEHNR, CDR2 FQNEAQ (reference sequence). This CDR3 region has 11 residues.

The chain employs TRBV7-3 and TRBJ1-3; D call uncertain. This CDR3 region has 16 residues. V lost 4 bases and J lost 1, with 14 bases in between. The germline V gene encodes CDR1 SGHTA and CDR2 FQGTGA. The CDR3: CASSSGPRESGNTIYF. The CDR3 DNA is TGTGCCAGCAGCTCTGGTCCACGGGAATCTGGAAACACCATATATTTT.

The chain has TRBV5-1 and TRBJ2-2; TRBD1 matches 10 bases. CDR1 and CDR2 (germline): SGHRS, YFSETQ. The CDR3 is 15 residues long. J lost 4 bases, V lost 2 bases, and 2 bases had no gene match. In DNA, the CDR3 is TGCGCCAGCAGCTTAGGGGACAGGGGCACCGGGGAGCTGTTTTTT. It yields the protein CASSLGDRGTGELFF.

The V gene is TRBV5-1, the J gene TRBJ1-1; TRBD1 matches 8 bases. Germline V gene data show CDR1 as SGHRS and CDR2 as YFSETQ. CDR3 length equals 17 residues. V was pared by 3 bases and J by 5 bases, with 15 bases of the junction left unmatched. The CDR3 nucleotides read TGCGCCAGCAGCTCGGGGCAACAGACGACAGGGGCGACTGAAGCTTTCTTT. This translates into CASSSGQQTTGATEAFF.

The chain recombines TRBV19 with TRBJ2-2; 8 bases are shared with TRBD1. Germline V gene data show CDR1 as LNHDA and CDR2 as SQIVND (reference sequence). The CDR3 is made up of 14 amino acids. The trim removed 6 bases at V and 5 bases at J, leaving 5 bases unmatched. The DNA of the CDR3 is TGTGCCAGTAGGGGACAGGAAAAGACCGGGGAGCTGTTTTTT. This translates into CASRGQEKTGELFF.

This clone was detected once. The chain has TRBV5-6 and TRBJ1-5; TRBD1 matches at 8 bases. V trimming: 4 bases; J trimming: 8 bases; junction bases outside the gene matches: 8. The CDR3 has 14 amino acids. CDR1 is SGHDT and CDR2 is YYEEEE in the germline V gene. CDR3 coding DNA: TGTGCCAGCAGCGTACAGGGGGTGGAGAAGCCCCAGCATTTT. Translated, it gives CASSVQGVEKPQHF.

J is TRBJ1-5 and V is TRBV15; D is unclear. This CDR3 spans 16 amino acids. Trimming stripped 5 bases from V and 0 bases from J, with 14 bases between. The germline V gene has CDR1 LNHNV and CDR2 YYDKDF (reference sequence). CDR3 bases: TGTGCCACCAGCCGACCTTCTAGGGCTAGCAATCAGCCCCAGCATTTT. This codes for CATSRPSRASNQPQHF.

This rearrangement joins TRBV6-1 to TRBJ1-1; possible D gene TRBD1, 5 bases. V dropped 8 bases and J dropped 11 bases, with 18 bases sitting between them. Germline V gene sequence: CDR1 MNHNS, CDR2 SASEGT. This CDR3 region has 12 residues. The CDR3, as DNA: TGTGCCAGCGCGACAGACGGGGGTCGGGCTTTCTTT. Translating gives CASATDGGRAFF.

The chain links TRBV19 to TRBJ2-5; D gene uncertain. Germline-derived CDR1 and CDR2 are LNHDA and SQIVND (reference sequence). There are 14 residues in the CDR3. Trimming shortened V by 2 bases and J by 1 base, and 8 bases separated the two germline ends. The CDR3, as DNA: TGTGCCAGTAGTATACTAGGATCCCAAGAGACCCAGTACTTC. It is translated as CASSILGSQETQYF.

This rearrangement joins TRBV5-1 to TRBJ1-4; D unclear. V was shortened by 5 bases and J by 8 bases, with 16 bases between the two germline ends. Germline V gene sequence: CDR1 SGHRS, CDR2 YFSETQ. The CDR3 covers 14 residues. CDR3 in amino acids: CASRSGQGHEKLFF. Here the CDR3 DNA reads TGCGCCAGCAGAAGCGGCCAAGGGCACGAAAAACTGTTTTTT.

The J gene is TRBJ2-5, the V gene TRBV5-1; the match to TRBD2 covers 7 bases. The CDR3 is 16 amino acids. With V trimmed by 0 bases and J by 1 base, 6 bases remained unmatched. Germline V lookup: CDR1 SGHRS, CDR2 YFSETQ. Written as DNA, the CDR3 is TGCGCCAGCAGCTTGGGACTAGCCCAACTCCAAGAGACCCAGTACTTC. Its protein product is CASSLGLAQLQETQYF.

This clone is categorized as medium-sized. The rearrangement links TRBV6-1 to TRBJ1-5; D may be TRBD1 (5 bases). V gave up 5 bases and J gave up 5 bases, with 13 bases separating them. Germline lookup yields CDR1 MNHNS and CDR2 SASEGT. The CDR3 contains 14 residues. The CDR3 here is CASSIGTRDQPQHF. The CDR3 DNA reads as TGTGCCAGCAGTATCGGGACCCGGGATCAGCCCCAGCATTTT.

This clone is medium-sized by share. The V call is TRBV5-1, the J call TRBJ1-1; no reliable D call. The germline V gene encodes CDR1 SGHRS and CDR2 YFSETQ. The length of the CDR3 is 15 residues. The V gene lost 4 bases and the J gene lost 1 base, with 14 bases spanning the gap. The CDR3 coding sequence is TGCGCCAGCAGCGGGAAGGTGAGGGCGAACACTGAAGCTTTCTTT. It encodes CASSGKVRANTEAFF.

This clone was picked up a small number of times. The chain is built from TRBV5-8 and TRBJ1-1, with D possibly TRBD1 on 5 matching bases. This CDR3 has 13 amino acids. Germline V gene sequence: CDR1 SGHTS, CDR2 YDEGEE. Trimming shortened V by 5 bases and J by 4 bases, and 12 bases separated the two germline ends. In DNA, the CDR3 is TGTGCCAGCAGGGGGCGGGGGGTCACTGAAGCTTTCTTT. Amino acids: CASRGRGVTEAFF.